These 9 T cell receptor beta chains came from one sample sequenced in a study of T cells in Graves' hyperthyroidism and ophthalmopathy. TCR beta CDR3 region amplification was performed from RNA transcripts. The HTBI set primed first-round TCR CDR3 RT-PCR. In TCRdb, the multiplex PCR reads were re-called with MiXCR into one record per CDR3 protein. This sample yields hundreds of thousands of distinct CDR3 sequences, of which 20% are seen a single time; about 34% belongs to the top ten. Source material: blood. The receptors stem from a man younger than 45 with Graves' ophthalmopathy.

At least ten counts were recorded for this clonotype. The chain links TRBV6-1 to TRBJ1-5; D not certain. V lost 3 bases to trimming and J lost 6 bases, with 6 bases between them. CDR3 length: 12 residues. The germline gives CDR1 MNHNS, CDR2 SASEGT. CDR3 sequence (DNA): TGTGCCAGCAGTGATTTTGGTCAGCCCCAGCATTTT. This encodes CASSDFGQPQHF.

This clonotype was observed many times. The chain carries TRBV6-6 and TRBJ1-1, with unresolved D. Trimming took off 1 base at V and 2 bases at J, with 11 bases between the two ends. Germline V lookup: CDR1 MNHNY, CDR2 SVGAGI (reference sequence). The CDR3 has 15 amino acids. The DNA for the CDR3 is TGTGCCAGCAGTTACTTCGCCGTAGCTAACACTGAAGCTTTCTTT. It yields the protein CASSYFAVANTEAFF.

This clonotype was counted between two and nine times. The rearrangement links TRBV6-5 to TRBJ1-5; 8 bases map to TRBD1. Germline V gene sequence: CDR1 MNHEY, CDR2 SVGAGI. The CDR3 contains 15 residues. The V gene end was trimmed by 0 bases and the J gene end by 4 bases; junction bases not matched to a gene: 2. CDR3 DNA sequence: TGTGCCAGCAGTTACTCACAGGGGGGGAATCAGCCCCAGCATTTT. It codes for CASSYSQGGNQPQHF.

This chain's CDR3 is CSARVLGTGANVLTF. The CDR3 coding sequence is TGCAGTGCTAGAGTATTAGGTACTGGGGCCAACGTCCTGACTTTC. The rearrangement links TRBV20-1 to TRBJ2-6; D call uncertain. V was clipped by 1 base and J by 2 bases, with 9 bases between them. The CDR3 length is 15 residues. CDR1 and CDR2 from the germline V gene are DFQATT and SNEGSKA (reference sequence).

At least ten counts were recorded for this clonotype. The V gene is TRBV12-3 or TRBV12-4, the J gene TRBJ1-2; weak D call: TRBD1 (5 bases). Trimming cost V 5 bases and J 2 bases, with 12 bases left between them. The CDR3 sequence is 14 residues long. The CDR3 here is CASSGGGDNYGYTF. Here the CDR3 DNA reads TGTGCCAGCAGTGGGGGAGGTGACAACTATGGCTACACCTTC.

The gene calls are TRBV18 and TRBJ2-7, with D perhaps matching TRBD1 (7 bases). Trimming pared 3 bases from V and 6 bases from J, leaving 9 bases between. CDR3 length equals 12 residues. Per germline, CDR1 KGHSH and CDR2 LQKENI. CDR3 loop: CASSPQGGEQYF. In DNA, the CDR3 is TGTGCCAGCTCACCCCAGGGGGGCGAGCAGTACTTC.

This clonotype was detected only a few times. V usage is TRBV6-1 and J usage is TRBJ2-7, with TRBD1 identical over 9 bases. V lost 6 bases, J lost 6 bases, and 12 bases stayed unmatched. Germline assignment: CDR1 MNHNS and CDR2 SASEGT. There are 15 residues in the CDR3. The CDR3 nucleotides read TGTGCCAGCAGAGTAACCGGGACAGGGTCGGCCGAGCAGTACTTC. This gives the protein CASRVTGTGSAEQYF.

This clonotype was recorded many times. This sequence joins TRBV11-2 and TRBJ2-1; D is ambiguous. V was shortened by 1 base and J by 6 bases, with 16 bases between the two germline ends. Germline CDR1 SGHAT, CDR2 FQNNGV. CDR3 size: 16 residues. The CDR3 nucleotides are TGTGCCAGCAGCTTAGGGTCGTACGAGGTGGTCAATGAGCAGTTCTTC. It specifies CASSLGSYEVVNEQFF.

The sample holds many counts of this clonotype. The rearrangement links TRBV18 to TRBJ1-1; tentative D call: TRBD1 (6 bases). From germline, CDR1 is KGHSH and CDR2 LQKENI. The CDR3 sequence is 12 residues long. Trimming took 6 bases from V and 10 from J, leaving 15 bases between them. The DNA for the CDR3 is TGTGCCAGCTCCCTAGGGGGGGATCGAGCTTTCTTT. It yields the protein CASSLGGDRAFF.